This entry describes one T cell receptor beta chain. These data originate in a study of Ad26.COV2.S vaccination and SARS-CoV-2 variants. Study-level information: Donor joined the COV1001 Ad26.COV2.S trial arm. The study gave Ad26.COV2.S intramuscularly, once or twice 56 days apart.

TCRdb's copy holds only in-frame clones and misses some; the assay was immunoSEQ multiplex PCR. This repertoire shows a few hundred thousand clones, 88% found once; its top ten account for 3.6%. Documented treatment: 15 to 20 received Ad26.COV2.S at low or high dose, single or two shots; roughly five received placebo; per-sample allocation not given. The samples were gathered on day 63 after the first injection of vaccine or placebo. V dropped 0 bases and J dropped 7 bases, with 15 bases sitting between them. This CDR3 spans 15 amino acids. CDR1 is SGHDN and CDR2 is FVKESK in the germline V gene. The chain employs TRBV14 and TRBJ1-2, with D unclear. The origin of this receptor is a person between 18 and 60 years old who received the Ad26.COV2.S COVID-19 vaccine or a placebo. Sequencing used peripheral blood, obtained in a trial of Ad26.COV2.S vaccine versus placebo. The chain's CDR3 is CASSQDRLSGSGYTF. For the CDR3, the DNA is TGTGCCAGCAGCCAAGACCGGCTTTCCGGGTCTGGCTACACCTTC.